The 15 T cell receptor beta chains in this list originate from one sample, sequenced in a study of cytomegalovirus exposure and HLA in healthy donors. Assay used: immunoSEQ multiplex PCR; TCRdb lists only in-frame clones, some missing. Seen here are about 130,000 clones, 88% observed once, and the top ten hold 1.4%. Sequencing was performed on PBMCs. The receptor set was obtained from a man aged 25-45 years in good health and CMV-seronegative.

V usage is TRBV27 and J usage is TRBJ2-3; TRBD2 matches 9 bases. After removal of 6 bases from V and 3 bases from J, the junction contained 4 bases not matched to a gene. The V gene's germline CDR1 is MNHEY and CDR2 SMNVEV (reference sequence). The CDR3 sequence is 14 residues long. The CDR3 protein is CASRGTSITDTQYF. In nucleotides, the CDR3 is TGTGCCAGCAGGGGGACTAGCATTACAGATACGCAGTATTTT.

The chain combines TRBV12-2 with TRBJ2-1; the D call of TRBD2 is as the table states it, not checked on the DNA. TRBV12-2 is a pseudogene locus. The CDR3 is made up of 20 amino acids. The DNA for the CDR3 is TGTGCAAGTCGCTCCCGCGGATGCGGGAGGGCCCCGAGCTCCTACAATGAGCAGTTCTTC. Translated: CASRSRGCGRAPSSYNEQFF.

The V and J genes are TRBV28 and TRBJ1-6; TRBD1 matches 7 bases. The ends lost 8 bases at V and 10 bases at J; junction bases unmatched: 14. This CDR3 comprises 15 residues. Germline values: CDR1 MDHEN, CDR2 SYDVKM. CDR3 amino acids: CASLTKDRVGSPLHF. In DNA, the CDR3 is TGTGCCAGCCTGACGAAAGACAGGGTAGGGTCACCCCTCCACTTT.

This sequence joins TRBV5-1 and TRBJ2-5; D is uncertain. This CDR3 is built from 14 residues. The ends were cut back, 1 base at V and 4 bases at J, with 11 bases in the middle. Germline lookup yields CDR1 SGHRS and CDR2 YFSETQ. The CDR3 loop reads CASSLFTAGETQYF. Written as DNA, the CDR3 is TGCGCCAGCAGCTTGTTTACAGCTGGAGAGACCCAGTACTTC.

The chain employs TRBV5-1 and TRBJ1-5; D might be TRBD1 (5 bases). The V gene lost 0 bases and the J gene lost 8 bases, with 9 bases spanning the gap. Germline V lookup: CDR1 SGHRS, CDR2 YFSETQ. This CDR3 contains 13 residues. DNA for the CDR3: TGCGCCAGCAGCTTGGTTCAGGGCAAGCCCCAGCATTTT. Its protein product is CASSLVQGKPQHF.

The chain has TRBV7-2 and TRBJ2-6; weak D call: TRBD2 (5 bases). V was cut by 3 bases and J by 2 bases, with 11 bases left in between. This CDR3 comprises 16 residues. Germline-derived CDR1 and CDR2 are SGHTA and FQGNSA. CDR3 sequence reads: CASSFEGTAGANVLTF. The CDR3, as DNA: TGTGCCAGCAGCTTTGAGGGAACCGCTGGGGCCAACGTCCTGACTTTC.

The chain joins TRBV18 to TRBJ2-5; D gene uncertain. Per germline, CDR1 KGHSH and CDR2 LQKENI. This CDR3 is 13 amino acids long. Deletions cut 2 bases from V and 5 bases from J, with 9 bases between. The CDR3, as DNA: TGTGCCAGCTCACCAGCAGGTGAGGAGACCCAGTACTTC. Its protein is CASSPAGEETQYF. Filled out from reference TRBV18 and TRBJ2-5, the complete variable domain reads NAGVMQNPRHLVRRRGQEARLRCSPMKGHSHVYWYRQLPEEGLKFMVYLQKENIIDESGMPKERFSAEFPKEGPSILRIQQVVRGDSAAYFCASSPAGEETQYFGPGTRLLVL.

The chain employs TRBV5-1 and TRBJ2-2, with a weak D call TRBD2 (5 bases). Looked up from germline, CDR1 is SGHRS and CDR2 is YFSETQ. CDR3 size: 14 residues. V lost 0 bases to trimming and J lost 4 bases, with 7 bases between them. CDR3 nucleotides: TGCGCCAGCAGCTTGGGGAGGTCCACCGGGGAGCTGTTTTTT. This gives the protein CASSLGRSTGELFF.

This chain uses TRBV19 with TRBJ1-1; D unresolved. CDR1 and CDR2 (germline): LNHDA, SQIVND (reference sequence). Trimming took 5 bases from V and 2 from J, leaving 12 bases between them. The CDR3 spans 14 residues. The CDR3 bases are TGTGCCAGTAGTGTCCGCGGGGATAACACTGAAGCTTTCTTT. It encodes CASSVRGDNTEAFF.

The chain employs TRBV4-1 and TRBJ1-5, with 8 bases lining up with TRBD1. The CDR3 spans 16 residues. Germline loops: CDR1 MGHRA, CDR2 YSYEKL. V shed 3 bases, J shed 5 bases, and the junction held 9 bases outside the gene matches. This chain's CDR3 is CASSQGLQGEDQPQHF. The CDR3 bases are TGCGCCAGCAGCCAGGGGTTACAGGGGGAAGATCAGCCCCAGCATTTT.

The DNA for the CDR3 is TGCAGCGTTGAAATGGCAGGGGCAGAGACCCAGTACTTC. It translates to CSVEMAGAETQYF. This chain uses TRBV29-1 with TRBJ2-5; TRBD1 might be the D (6 bases). Trimming took off 2 bases at V and 4 bases at J, with 11 bases between the two ends. CDR1 and CDR2 (germline): SQVTM, ANQGSEA. CDR3 length: 13 amino acids.

The V and J genes are TRBV27 and TRBJ1-2, with D possibly matching TRBD1 (6 bases). This CDR3 has 18 residues. V was clipped by 2 bases and J by 4 bases, with 23 bases between them. The V gene's germline CDR1 is MNHEY and CDR2 SMNVEV (reference sequence). The CDR3 DNA follows: TGTGCCAGCAGTTTAGGTCGCGGGGAAGGGGGGGGTTCCTATGGCTACACCTTC. Amino acids: CASSLGRGEGGGSYGYTF.

This clone was counted a single time. V gene TRBV7-6 combines with J gene TRBJ2-5; D is possibly TRBD1 (5 bases). This CDR3 comprises 15 residues. From germline, CDR1 is SGHVS and CDR2 FNYEAQ. Trimming pared 9 bases from V and 0 bases from J, leaving 17 bases between. CDR3 in DNA: TGTGCCAGTCGAAAGACAGAGAAGTACCAAGAGACCCAGTACTTC. Translated, it gives CASRKTEKYQETQYF.

The CDR3 sequence: CASRTNRGNGYTF. The CDR3 nucleotides read TGTGCCAGCAGGACCAACAGGGGAAATGGCTACACCTTC. The V gene is TRBV2, the J gene TRBJ1-2; the match to TRBD1 covers 7 bases. V lost 6 bases, J lost 6 bases, and 7 bases stayed unmatched. Germline V gives CDR1 SNHLY, CDR2 FYNNEI. The CDR3 runs 13 residues.

This chain links TRBV19 with TRBJ1-5; weak D call: TRBD1 (5 bases). The CDR3 has 12 amino acids. Deletions cut 5 bases from V and 4 bases from J, with 6 bases between. CDR1 and CDR2 from the germline V gene are LNHDA and SQIVND (reference sequence). CDR3: CASSSGNQPQHF. In nucleotides, the CDR3 is TGTGCCAGTAGTTCAGGGAATCAGCCCCAGCATTTT.